Below are 19 T cell receptor beta chains sequenced from a single sample in a study of blood T cell repertoires in COVID-19. TCRdb's copy holds only in-frame clones and misses some; the assay was immunoSEQ multiplex PCR. In the table there are 75,000 to 95,000 clones, under 80% of which are singletons. The source material was peripheral blood. These receptors came from a man in his 60s with COVID-19, enrolled during active disease.

J is TRBJ2-7 and V is TRBV11-2; possible D gene TRBD1, 6 bases. Germline CDR1 SGHAT, CDR2 FQNNGV. Trimming shortened V by 5 bases and J by 3 bases, and 23 bases separated the two germline ends. This CDR3 has 17 residues. The DNA of the CDR3 is TGTGCCAGCAGCCTAGGGAAACGGGACACAAGCTTCTACGAGCAGTACTTC. It is translated as CASSLGKRDTSFYEQYF.

This rearrangement joins TRBV6-2 or TRBV6-3 to TRBJ2-3, with TRBD2 matching over 7 bases. The germline V gene encodes CDR1 MNHEY and CDR2 SVGEGT. Trimming took 2 bases from V and 3 from J; bases not matched to a gene: 2. The CDR3 extends over 14 amino acids. The CDR3 sequence: CASSYQRETDTQYF. The CDR3 DNA follows: TGTGCCAGCAGTTACCAGCGGGAAACAGATACGCAGTATTTT.

This chain connects TRBV5-6 to TRBJ2-1, with a weak D call TRBD1 (5 bases). The CDR3 covers 15 residues. The germline gives CDR1 SGHDT, CDR2 YYEEEE. The V and J ends lost 0 bases and 4 bases respectively, with 11 bases between them. CDR3 sequence reads: CASSLGGPTYNEQFF. Here the CDR3 DNA reads TGTGCCAGCAGCTTGGGGGGCCCGACTTACAATGAGCAGTTCTTC. Using reference TRBV5-6 and TRBJ2-1 for the parts outside the CDR3, the full variable domain is DAGVTQSPTHLIKTRGQQVTLRCSPKSGHDTVSWYQQALGQGPQFIFQYYEEEERQRGNFPDRFSGHQFPNYSSELNVNALLLGDSALYLCASSLGGPTYNEQFFGPGTRLTVL.

J is TRBJ1-2 and V is TRBV7-9; D is unclear. This CDR3 comprises 14 residues. With 4 bases removed from V and 4 bases from J, the gap between germline ends came to 13 bases. The germline V gene encodes CDR1 SEHNR and CDR2 FQNEAQ (reference sequence). The CDR3 region is CASSSLGSFYGYTF. For the CDR3, the DNA is TGTGCCAGCAGCTCCCTTGGCAGTTTCTATGGCTACACCTTC.

The chain links TRBV5-4 to TRBJ2-2; 7 nucleotides line up with TRBD2. This CDR3 contains 14 residues. Germline CDR1 and CDR2: SGHNT and YYREEE (reference sequence). The trim removed 2 bases at V and 7 bases at J, leaving 5 bases unmatched. The CDR3 DNA sequence: TGTGCCAGCAGCTTTCAGCGGGAAGGCGGGGAGCTGTTTTTT. This sequence encodes CASSFQREGGELFF.

This clone was seen only a few times. The rearrangement links TRBV19 to TRBJ1-1, with a weak D call TRBD1 (6 bases). The CDR3 is made up of 11 amino acids. V was cut by 8 bases and J by 6 bases, with 10 bases left in between. The V gene's germline CDR1 is LNHDA and CDR2 SQIVND (reference sequence). As DNA, the CDR3 is TGTGCCAGTGCCCCAGGGGCTGAAGCTTTCTTT. Its protein is CASAPGAEAFF. Supplemented by reference TRBV19 and TRBJ1-1, the full variable domain reads DGGITQSPKYLFRKEGQNVTLSCEQNLNHDAMYWYRQDPGQGLRLIYYSQIVNDFQKGDIAEGYSVSREKKESFPLTVTSAQKNPTAFYLCASAPGAEAFFGQGTRLTVV.

This chain links TRBV30 with TRBJ2-7; weak D call: TRBD2 (7 bases). This CDR3 comprises 13 residues. Looked up from germline, CDR1 is GTSNPN and CDR2 is SVGIG (reference sequence). V gave up 7 bases and J gave up 4 bases, with 17 bases separating them. CDR3 DNA sequence: TGTGCCTCCCGTGGGGGGGCCTCTTACGAGCAGTACTTC. Protein: CASRGGASYEQYF.

J is TRBJ1-5 and V is TRBV19, with a tentative D call TRBD1 (6 bases). Per germline, CDR1 LNHDA and CDR2 SQIVND (reference sequence). The V end was cut by 9 bases, the J end by 5 bases, with 20 bases between. The CDR3 spans 15 residues. The CDR3, as DNA: TGTGCCAGCAACCCTTGGACAGTGGCGGATCAGCCCCAGCATTTT. Amino acid sequence: CASNPWTVADQPQHF.

The rearrangement uses TRBV12-3 or TRBV12-4 and TRBJ2-5; TRBD2 is a possible D gene (5 bases). The CDR3 loop spans 13 amino acids. V was cut by 5 bases and J by 3 bases, with 10 bases left in between. The CDR3 DNA follows: TGTGCCAGCAGTCCCCCCGGGGAAGAGACCCAGTACTTC. It codes for CASSPPGEETQYF.

This chain uses TRBV5-1 with TRBJ2-2; the D gene is possibly TRBD1 (6 bases). The CDR3 is 17 residues long. Germline-derived CDR1 and CDR2 are SGHRS and YFSETQ. V lost 0 bases, J lost 7 bases, and 19 bases lay in between. The CDR3 loop is CASSLVGSGAVDGELFF. DNA for the CDR3: TGCGCCAGCAGCTTGGTGGGGTCAGGGGCTGTGGACGGGGAGCTGTTTTTT.

The chain joins TRBV6-5 to TRBJ1-2, with 7 nucleotides matching TRBD1. This CDR3 has 12 residues. Germline CDR1 and CDR2: MNHEY and SVGAGI. V gave up 5 bases and J gave up 8 bases; unmatched junction bases: 5. CDR3 DNA: TGTGCCAGCAGTCGCCCGACAGGGGGCTACACCTTC. Amino acids: CASSRPTGGYTF.

This chain links TRBV9 with TRBJ1-4; TRBD1 might be the D (5 bases). This CDR3 is built from 12 residues. Germline V gives CDR1 SGDLS, CDR2 YYNGEE. Trimming took 7 bases from V and 5 from J, leaving 9 bases between them. The chain's CDR3 is CASSGGNEKLFF. The CDR3 region has the DNA TGTGCCAGCTCGGGGGGGAATGAAAAACTGTTTTTT.

The chain joins TRBV12-5 to TRBJ2-7, with 15 bases that match TRBD2. The CDR3 covers 18 residues. The germline V gene has CDR1 LGHNT and CDR2 FRNRAP. Unmatched junction bases numbered 7, after V lost 0 bases and J lost 4 bases. The chain's CDR3 is CASGLVHAGLAGGYEQYF. The CDR3 coding sequence is TGTGCTAGTGGTTTGGTACACGCGGGACTAGCGGGAGGATACGAGCAGTACTTC.

V and J are TRBV12-3 or TRBV12-4 and TRBJ1-1, with a weak D call TRBD1 (6 bases). Trimming stripped 5 bases from V and 6 bases from J, with 10 bases between. CDR3 size: 12 residues. CDR3 sequence (DNA): TGTGCCAGCAGTAGACAGGTTTCTGAAGCTTTCTTT. Translating gives CASSRQVSEAFF.

This chain links TRBV2 with TRBJ2-5; maybe TRBD1 (6 bases). Germline values: CDR1 SNHLY, CDR2 FYNNEI. Trimming removed 4 bases at V and 2 bases at J, with 14 bases between. The CDR3 runs to 15 residues. CDR3 sequence reads: CASSGGQGKQETQYF. For the CDR3, the DNA is TGTGCCAGCAGTGGGGGGCAGGGAAAGCAAGAGACCCAGTACTTC.

The rearrangement uses TRBV5-4 and TRBJ1-3; possibly TRBD1 for D (5 bases). The CDR3 has 16 amino acids. Per germline, CDR1 SGHNT and CDR2 YYREEE (reference sequence). V lost 1 base to trimming and J lost 0 bases, with 11 bases between them. The CDR3 spells CASSLTTGSSGNTIYF. CDR3 sequence (DNA): TGTGCCAGCAGCTTGACAACAGGAAGCTCTGGAAACACCATATATTTT.

The chain employs TRBV4-3 and TRBJ2-3; D gene ambiguous. This CDR3 is 13 amino acids long. Germline V gives CDR1 LGHNA, CDR2 YSLEER. V lost 4 bases and J lost 1, with 6 bases in between. The CDR3 loop is CASSRQGTDTQYF. The CDR3 nucleotides read TGCGCCAGCAGCCGCCAGGGCACAGATACGCAGTATTTT.

The chain has TRBV5-6 and TRBJ1-1; D call uncertain. CDR3 size: 14 residues. Germline lookup yields CDR1 SGHDT and CDR2 YYEEEE. The germline V and J ends were trimmed by 0 bases and 5 bases, with 11 bases remaining between them. CDR3 nucleotides: TGTGCCAGCAGCTTGGGGGCCGGGGATACTGAAGCTTTCTTT. Encoded protein: CASSLGAGDTEAFF.

This clone was counted only a few times. The chain combines TRBV3-1 (or the pseudogene TRBV3-2) with TRBJ1-3; perhaps TRBD1 as D (6 bases). V lost 6 bases and J 0 bases, leaving 12 bases between the germline ends. Germline V gene sequence: CDR1 LGHDT, CDR2 YNNKEL (reference sequence). The CDR3 is 15 amino acids. In nucleotides, the CDR3 is TGTGCCAGCAGGTCCACAGGGTCCTCTGGAAACACCATATATTTT. Its translation is CASRSTGSSGNTIYF.